This record concerns one T cell receptor beta chain sequence. Some clones are missing from TCRdb's copy, which holds only in-frame ones; the method was immunoSEQ multiplex PCR. Here the sample spans hundreds of thousands of clones, roughly 88% being singletons. This sample is part of a study of blood T cell repertoires in COVID-19. There are 15 residues in the CDR3. Trimming pared 0 bases from V and 1 base from J, leaving 10 bases between. The germline V gene encodes CDR1 SGHRS and CDR2 YFSETQ. This TCR derives from a woman aged 25 to 45 with active or convalescent COVID-19. The gene calls are TRBV5-1 and TRBJ1-1; D remains ambiguous. The specimen sequenced was peripheral blood. The CDR3 loop reads CASSLGASGNTEAFF. CDR3 bases: TGCGCCAGCAGCTTGGGAGCGTCGGGGAACACTGAAGCTTTCTTT.